The 25 T cell receptor beta chains given below trace back to one sample, sequenced in a study of cytomegalovirus exposure and HLA in healthy donors. 13 Jbeta primers and 60 Vbeta primers were used for the PCR. Here immunoSEQ multiplex PCR was the method, and the copy in TCRdb shows in-frame clones only, minus some. The sample shows 100,000 to 150,000 clones, less than 80% of them seen only once. The sequencing sample was made of PBMCs. The source is a man aged 35-49 years in good health and CMV-seropositive.

This clone was found a few times. The V gene is TRBV27, the J gene TRBJ1-6; TRBD1 matches 8 bases. The CDR3 consists of 14 residues. V dropped 5 bases and J dropped 9; count of bases not matched to a gene: 6. Germline values: CDR1 MNHEY, CDR2 SMNVEV (reference sequence). CDR3 DNA: TGTGCCAGCAGTAGGACAGGGATGGGTTCACCCCTCCACTTT. It specifies CASSRTGMGSPLHF.

This sequence joins TRBV2 and TRBJ2-3; tentative D call: TRBD2 (5 bases). V was shortened by 5 bases and J by 1 base, with 13 bases between the two germline ends. The germline CDR1 and CDR2 sequences are SNHLY and FYNNEI. The CDR3 spans 15 residues. The CDR3 sequence: CASSSWVGGTDTQYF. The CDR3 region has the DNA TGTGCCAGCAGTTCCTGGGTGGGAGGCACAGATACGCAGTATTTT.

The rearrangement links TRBV5-4 to TRBJ1-1; the D is unclear. Trimming pared 0 bases from V and 7 bases from J, leaving 10 bases between. From germline, CDR1 is SGHNT and CDR2 YYREEE (reference sequence). The CDR3 is 13 residues long. This chain's CDR3 is CASSLGSAGEAFF. The CDR3 nucleotides read TGTGCCAGCAGCTTGGGTAGTGCAGGTGAAGCTTTCTTT.

CDR3 residues: CATSRFGTSSQETQYF. As DNA, the CDR3 is TGTGCCACCAGCAGATTCGGGACTAGCTCGCAGGAGACCCAGTACTTC. The chain links TRBV15 to TRBJ2-5; 9 positions agree with TRBD2. Germline assignment: CDR1 LNHNV and CDR2 YYDKDF (reference sequence). The CDR3 is made up of 16 amino acids. After removal of 2 bases from V and 5 bases from J, the junction contained 9 bases not matched to a gene.

This clone appeared a few times. This chain's CDR3 is CASSVGTRDWGTEAFF. The CDR3, as DNA: TGTGCCAGCAGCGTAGGGACACGGGACTGGGGCACTGAAGCTTTCTTT. V usage is TRBV9 and J usage is TRBJ1-1; the D gene is possibly TRBD1 (5 bases). Trimming cost V 0 bases and J 4 bases, with 16 bases left between them. The germline CDR1 and CDR2 sequences are SGDLS and YYNGEE. There are 16 residues in the CDR3.

This chain uses TRBV30 with TRBJ2-1; 9 bases line up with TRBD2. Unmatched junction bases numbered 8, after V lost 5 bases and J lost 6 bases. The germline V gene has CDR1 GTSNPN and CDR2 SVGIG (reference sequence). This CDR3 region has 14 residues. This chain's CDR3 is CAWERGTSTNEQFF. In nucleotides, the CDR3 is TGTGCCTGGGAGAGGGGGACTAGCACCAATGAGCAGTTCTTC.

The gene calls are TRBV11-2 and TRBJ2-7; 15 bases match TRBD2. V shed 3 bases and J 5 bases; nucleotides not matched to a gene: 5. The CDR3 loop spans 16 amino acids. Germline CDR1 SGHAT, CDR2 FQNNGV. The CDR3 loop reads CASSFWTSGRVDEQYF. The CDR3 DNA reads TGTGCCAGCAGCTTTTGGACTAGCGGGAGGGTAGACGAGCAGTACTTC.

This rearrangement joins TRBV15 to TRBJ2-7; 8 bases fit TRBD2. After removal of 0 bases from V and 3 bases from J, the junction contained 1 base not matched to a gene. The CDR3 extends over 14 amino acids. The germline gives CDR1 LNHNV, CDR2 YYDKDF (reference sequence). In DNA, the CDR3 is TGTGCCACCAGCAGAGAGGGACTAGTCTACGAGCAGTACTTC. It specifies CATSREGLVYEQYF.

The chain links TRBV28 to TRBJ1-1, with D possibly matching TRBD1 (5 bases). Germline V gene lookup returns CDR1 MDHEN and CDR2 SYDVKM. The V end was cut by 5 bases, the J end by 3 bases, with 13 bases between. This CDR3 contains 14 residues. The CDR3 reads CASSNAGMYTEAFF. CDR3 DNA: TGTGCCAGCAGTAACGCAGGGATGTACACTGAAGCTTTCTTT.

This chain joins TRBV27 and TRBJ2-7; 8 nucleotides align to TRBD1. This CDR3 region has 14 residues. Germline CDR1 is MNHEY and CDR2 is SMNVEV (reference sequence). Trimming at V came to 3 bases and at J to 2 bases, leaving 3 bases not matched to a gene. CDR3 residues: CASSFRGQAYEQYF. The CDR3 DNA reads as TGTGCCAGCAGTTTTAGGGGACAGGCCTACGAGCAGTACTTC.

This rearrangement joins TRBV28 to TRBJ1-4, with a weak D call TRBD1 (5 bases). Germline lookup yields CDR1 MDHEN and CDR2 SYDVKM. The CDR3 spans 15 residues. Trimming removed 4 bases from V and 7 bases from J, with 16 bases in between. This chain's CDR3 is CASSSNQGLREKLFF. The DNA of the CDR3 is TGTGCCAGCAGTTCCAATCAGGGTCTTCGTGAAAAACTGTTTTTT.

The chain is built from TRBV27 and TRBJ2-7; 8 positions match TRBD1. With V trimmed by 3 bases and J by 3 bases, 7 bases remained unmatched. Germline V gene lookup returns CDR1 MNHEY and CDR2 SMNVEV (reference sequence). The CDR3 is made up of 15 amino acids. The CDR3 nucleotides read TGTGCCAGCAGTTTCCGACAGGGGCCGGACTACGAGCAGTACTTC. This codes for CASSFRQGPDYEQYF.

This chain links TRBV6-1 with TRBJ2-2; the D gene is possibly TRBD1 (5 bases). The CDR3 is 15 amino acids. Trimming cost V 8 bases and J 5 bases, with 18 bases left between them. The germline V gene encodes CDR1 MNHNS and CDR2 SASEGT. CDR3 coding DNA: TGTGCCAGCCACCCAGCACAGGTTACGACCGGGGAGCTGTTTTTT. Encoded protein: CASHPAQVTTGELFF.

A remark on this clone: The junction does not match germline at one end; this may be a read error. This chain connects TRBV10-3 to TRBJ2-7; D unclear. CDR1 ENHRY and CDR2 SYGVKD come from the germline V gene. The CDR3 is 15 amino acids. The CDR3 coding sequence is TGTGCCATCAGTGATTACCCCTTCAAGCCCTACGGGCAGTACTTC. It translates to CAISDYPFKPYGQYF.

This clone has more than one count but fewer than ten. The chain carries TRBV6-6 and TRBJ1-5; D is possibly TRBD1 (6 bases). This CDR3 has 14 residues. Trimming removed 3 bases at V and 7 bases at J, with 13 bases between. Germline V gene lookup returns CDR1 MNHNY and CDR2 SVGAGI (reference sequence). The CDR3 DNA follows: TGTGCCAGCAGTTATCGAGGGGGTGGACAGCCCCAGCATTTT. Its translation is CASSYRGGGQPQHF.

This clone is a singleton in its sample. V and J are TRBV5-1 and TRBJ2-7, with a possible D match to TRBD1 (6 bases). The germline gives CDR1 SGHRS, CDR2 YFSETQ. Deletions cut 0 bases from V and 3 bases from J, with 16 bases between. The CDR3 has 16 residues. CDR3 protein: CASSLGAGTPDYEQYF. CDR3 sequence (DNA): TGCGCCAGCAGCTTGGGGGCCGGGACACCGGACTACGAGCAGTACTTC.

This rearrangement joins TRBV11-3 to TRBJ2-1; TRBD2 aligns across 10 bases. V shed 4 bases, J shed 0 bases, and the junction held 3 bases outside the gene matches. The CDR3 sequence is 16 residues long. Germline CDR1 and CDR2: SGHNT and YENEEA. CDR3 sequence (DNA): TGTGCCAGCAGCTCCAAGCGGGGGGGCTCCTACAATGAGCAGTTCTTC. This sequence encodes CASSSKRGGSYNEQFF. Full variable domain (rest looked up from reference TRBV11-3 and TRBJ2-1): EAGVVQSPRYKIIEKKQPVAFWCNPISGHNTLYWYLQNLGQGPELLIRYENEEAVDDSQLPKDRFSAERLKGVDSTLKIQPAELGDSAVYLCASSSKRGGSYNEQFFGPGTRLTVL.

V usage is TRBV7-9 and J usage is TRBJ2-2; 11 nucleotides line up with TRBD2. J gave up 5 bases and V 5 bases, and 10 bases lay outside the gene matches. The CDR3 is 17 amino acids. The V gene's germline CDR1 is SEHNR and CDR2 FQNEAQ (reference sequence). CDR3 amino acids: CASSAMRLAGGTGELFF. As DNA, the CDR3 is TGTGCCAGCAGCGCCATGAGGCTAGCGGGAGGAACCGGGGAGCTGTTTTTT.

The chain has TRBV2 and TRBJ2-1, with 8 nucleotides matching TRBD2. In germline, CDR1 is SNHLY, CDR2 FYNNEI. CDR3 length: 12 residues. V lost 6 bases, J lost 6 bases, and 1 base stayed unmatched. The CDR3 nucleotides read TGTGCCAGCAGGAGCGGGGGCAATGAGCAGTTCTTC. Translation: CASRSGGNEQFF.

V and J are TRBV28 and TRBJ2-7; D remains unclear. Germline CDR1 MDHEN, CDR2 SYDVKM. Trimming stripped 3 bases from V and 2 bases from J, with 11 bases between. This CDR3 spans 14 amino acids. CDR3 region: CASSFGFEAYEQYF. Written as DNA, the CDR3 is TGTGCCAGCAGTTTCGGGTTTGAAGCCTACGAGCAGTACTTC. Supplemented by reference TRBV28 and TRBJ2-7, the full variable domain reads DVKVTQSSRYLVKRTGEKVFLECVQDMDHENMFWYRQDPGLGLRLIYFSYDVKMKEKGDIPEGYSVSREKKERFSLILESASTNQTSMYLCASSFGFEAYEQYFGPGTRLTVT.

The gene calls are TRBV18 and TRBJ2-5; tentative D call: TRBD1 (5 bases). From germline, CDR1 is KGHSH and CDR2 LQKENI. Trimming took off 3 bases at V and 5 bases at J, with 16 bases between the two ends. CDR3 length equals 15 residues. The DNA for the CDR3 is TGTGCCAGCTCACCCACAGGTGGAAGGGCGGAGACCCAGTACTTC. It codes for CASSPTGGRAETQYF. The full variable domain, rest sourced from reference TRBV18 and TRBJ2-5, is NAGVMQNPRHLVRRRGQEARLRCSPMKGHSHVYWYRQLPEEGLKFMVYLQKENIIDESGMPKERFSAEFPKEGPSILRIQQVVRGDSAAYFCASSPTGGRAETQYFGPGTRLLVL.

This clone came up a few times. The chain recombines TRBV30 with TRBJ2-5; 9 bases line up with TRBD1. In germline, CDR1 is GTSNPN, CDR2 SVGIG (reference sequence). V lost 3 bases and J lost 12; bases outside the gene matches: 14. CDR3 length: 14 amino acids. The CDR3 is CAWRRQGGGAAEYF. CDR3 coding DNA: TGTGCCTGGAGGCGACAGGGGGGCGGCGCCGCGGAGTACTTC.

The chain has TRBV10-3 and TRBJ2-7; D perhaps matches TRBD1 (5 bases). V was pared by 4 bases and J by 2 bases, with 15 bases between. The CDR3 runs to 15 residues. In germline, CDR1 is ENHRY, CDR2 SYGVKD. CDR3 sequence: CAISVVWNRTYEQYF. CDR3 DNA: TGTGCCATCAGTGTGGTATGGAACAGGACCTACGAGCAGTACTTC.

This chain joins TRBV27 and TRBJ2-6, with D tentatively TRBD1 (5 bases). The V gene lost 5 bases and the J gene lost 0 bases, with 14 bases spanning the gap. Looked up from germline, CDR1 is MNHEY and CDR2 is SMNVEV (reference sequence). The CDR3 covers 17 residues. The chain's CDR3 is CASSHWTLTSGANVLTF. The CDR3 DNA follows: TGTGCCAGCAGTCATTGGACATTAACCTCTGGGGCCAACGTCCTGACTTTC.

The rearrangement uses TRBV2 and TRBJ2-5, with D uncertain. The V gene lost 5 bases and the J gene lost 5 bases, with 6 bases spanning the gap. The CDR3 is 11 residues long. The germline V gene has CDR1 SNHLY and CDR2 FYNNEI. The CDR3 coding sequence is TGTGCCAGCAGTAACCGGGAGACCCAGTACTTC. Translated: CASSNRETQYF.